Below, 13 T cell receptor beta chains from the same sample are listed, as sequenced in a study of regulatory T cells in long-lasting Graves disease. Arm-PCR with iRepertoire HTBI primers amplified the CDR3 regions for these TCR beta libraries. TCRdb processed the multiplex PCR reads anew with MiXCR; each CDR3 protein has one entry. Here the sample spans 200,000 to 250,000 distinct CDR3 sequences, roughly 19% being singletons. Time point reported: newly diagnosed GD, antithyroid drugs for less than 3 months. Preparation of the TCR library used RNA extracted from PBMCs. These data also formed part of another study, on T cells in Graves' hyperthyroidism and ophthalmopathy.

The specimen comprised peripheral blood mononuclear cells (PBMCs), sampled at new diagnosis, from a patient treated with antithyroid drugs. These receptors originate from a woman aged 25 to 45 with Graves disease.

The sample holds a few counts of this clonotype. This rearrangement joins TRBV4-1 to TRBJ1-4; tentatively, D is TRBD1 (6 bases). Germline-derived CDR1 and CDR2 are MGHRA and YSYEKL. The CDR3 runs 18 residues. Deletions cut 2 bases from V and 3 bases from J, with 19 bases between. The CDR3 DNA sequence: TGCGCCAGCAGCCAAAGAGTGAGGGGGGGAAGGTCTAATGAAAAACTGTTTTTT. Translated, it gives CASSQRVRGGRSNEKLFF.

As regards this clonotype: This probably arose from a read error, given a far larger clone one base away. The chain joins TRBV27 to TRBJ2-7; TRBD2 agrees at 7 bases. The CDR3 loop spans 16 amino acids. The trim removed 5 bases at V and 7 bases at J, leaving 17 bases unmatched. Germline assignment: CDR1 MNHEY and CDR2 SMNVEV (reference sequence). The CDR3: CASSISGGGDYNEQYF. CDR3 DNA: TGTGCCAGCAGTATCAGCGGTGGAGGGGACTACAATGAGCAGTACTTC.

This clonotype was seen a handful of times. The V and J genes are TRBV29-1 and TRBJ1-1, with D possibly being TRBD1 (6 bases). Germline assignment: CDR1 SQVTM and CDR2 ANQGSEA. Trimming stripped 7 bases from V and 1 base from J, with 10 bases between. This CDR3 is built from 12 residues. DNA of the CDR3: TGCAGCGGGAGGGGGTGGAACACTGAAGCTTTCTTT. Protein sequence: CSGRGWNTEAFF.

This clonotype came up many times. The rearrangement joins TRBV28 to TRBJ1-6, with TRBD1 matching over 7 bases. The trim removed 8 bases at V and 10 bases at J, leaving 8 bases unmatched. Germline loops: CDR1 MDHEN, CDR2 SYDVKM. This CDR3 comprises 13 residues. CDR3 sequence reads: CASGTLTGSPLHF. For the CDR3, the DNA is TGTGCCAGCGGGACACTGACAGGGTCACCCCTCCACTTT.

This clonotype has at least ten counts. The V gene is TRBV27, the J gene TRBJ2-3; D not resolved. CDR1 and CDR2 (germline): MNHEY, SMNVEV (reference sequence). Trimming took off 4 bases at V and 2 bases at J, with 10 bases between the two ends. The CDR3 has 14 residues. For the CDR3, the DNA is TGTGCCAGCAGTTCTGGGCATCCCACAGATACGCAGTATTTT. Translating it yields CASSSGHPTDTQYF.

In this sample, this clonotype turned up many times. The V call is TRBV7-8, the J call TRBJ2-3; no clear D gene. The CDR3 extends over 15 amino acids. V gave up 7 bases and J gave up 0 bases, with 14 bases separating them. From germline, CDR1 is SGHVS and CDR2 FQNEAQ. The CDR3 here is CASTHLRTSTDTQYF. CDR3 nucleotides: TGTGCCAGCACCCACCTAAGAACTAGCACAGATACGCAGTATTTT.

This clonotype was counted at least ten times. This chain connects TRBV6-9 to TRBJ2-7; either TRBD1 or TRBD2 may supply D (5 bases each). CDR3 length equals 16 residues. V was pared by 3 bases and J by 2 bases, with 17 bases between. Looked up from germline, CDR1 is MNHGY and CDR2 is SVAAGI. CDR3 loop: CASSYLIGTDPYEQYF. In DNA, the CDR3 is TGTGCCAGCAGTTACTTAATCGGGACGGATCCCTACGAGCAGTACTTC.

The chain links TRBV11-3 to TRBJ1-1; 9 nucleotides match TRBD1. The CDR3 contains 14 residues. Germline-derived CDR1 and CDR2 are SGHNT and YENEEA. J gave up 7 bases and V 3 bases, and 6 bases lay outside the gene matches. In nucleotides, the CDR3 is TGTGCCAGCAGCTTGACAGGGGGGGTCAATGAAGCTTTCTTT. This codes for CASSLTGGVNEAFF.

This clonotype was counted a few times. This may be a read error: a much more frequent sequence differs by one nucleotide. The chain uses TRBV30 and TRBJ1-3; D call uncertain. In germline, CDR1 is GTSNPN, CDR2 SVGIG (reference sequence). The CDR3 has 12 amino acids. CDR3 loop: CAWSRAGITIYF. The DNA of the CDR3 is TGTGCCTGGAGCAGAGCGGGAATCACCATATATTTT.

The V and J genes are TRBV2 and TRBJ1-5, with 7 bases lining up with TRBD1. This CDR3 is built from 14 residues. Germline V gives CDR1 SNHLY, CDR2 FYNNEI. V lost 1 base and J lost 10; bases outside the gene matches: 7. CDR3 coding DNA: TGTGCCAGCAGTGAAGAGGGGGCCCGTCACCCCCAGCATTTT. Amino acid sequence: CASSEEGARHPQHF.

Remarks on this clonotype: Because the CDR3 is missing its conserved closing phenylalanine or tryptophan, this is likely a read error. This rearrangement joins TRBV5-5 to TRBJ1-6; 10 bases are a match to TRBD1. Germline V gene data show CDR1 as SGHKS and CDR2 as YYEKEE (reference sequence). V shed 4 bases and J 7 bases; nucleotides not matched to a gene: 14. The CDR3 spans 18 residues. Written as DNA, the CDR3 is TGTGCCAGCAGCAACAGACTCGACAGGGGGCTACTAAATTCACCCCTCCACTGT. Translation gives CASSNRLDRGLLNSPLHC.

The chain recombines TRBV5-5 with TRBJ1-1; maybe TRBD1 (5 bases). The germline V gene has CDR1 SGHKS and CDR2 YYEKEE (reference sequence). The CDR3 covers 16 residues. Trimming stripped 2 bases from V and 3 bases from J, with 17 bases between. Here the CDR3 reads CASSFRLGVRDTEAFF. The CDR3 DNA sequence: TGTGCCAGCAGCTTCAGGCTGGGGGTCAGGGACACTGAAGCTTTCTTT.

At least ten counts were recorded for this clonotype. This chain links TRBV18 with TRBJ2-7; perhaps TRBD1 as D (5 bases). V dropped 5 bases and J dropped 0 bases, with 8 bases sitting between them. The CDR3 has 13 residues. Germline CDR1 KGHSH, CDR2 LQKENI. The CDR3 nucleotides read TGTGCCAGCTCAGACAGTAGCTCCTACGAGCAGTACTTC. Its protein product is CASSDSSSYEQYF.